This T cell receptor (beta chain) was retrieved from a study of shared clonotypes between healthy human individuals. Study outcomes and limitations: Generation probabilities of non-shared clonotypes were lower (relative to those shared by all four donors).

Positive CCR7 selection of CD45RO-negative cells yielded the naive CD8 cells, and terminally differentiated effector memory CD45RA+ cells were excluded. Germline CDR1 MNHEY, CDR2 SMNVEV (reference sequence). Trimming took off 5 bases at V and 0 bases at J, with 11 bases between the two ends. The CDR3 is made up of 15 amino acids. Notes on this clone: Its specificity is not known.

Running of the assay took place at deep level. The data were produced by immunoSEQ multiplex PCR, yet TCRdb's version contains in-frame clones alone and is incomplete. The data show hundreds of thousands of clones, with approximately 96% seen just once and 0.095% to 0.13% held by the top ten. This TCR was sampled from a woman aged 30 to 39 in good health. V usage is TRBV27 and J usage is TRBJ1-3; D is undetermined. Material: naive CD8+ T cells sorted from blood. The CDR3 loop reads CASSERAASGNTIYF. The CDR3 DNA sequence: TGTGCCAGCAGTGAAAGGGCTGCCTCTGGAAACACCATATATTTT.